The 18 T cell receptor beta chains below all came from one sample that was sequenced in a study of Ad26.COV2.S vaccination and SARS-CoV-2 variants. Treatment in this sample: over 15 received Ad26.COV2.S at low or high dose, single or two shots; about 5 received placebo; per-sample allocation not given. The study sampled participants on day 63 after the first vaccine or placebo injection. Method: immunoSEQ multiplex PCR; TCRdb's copy keeps in-frame clones and lacks some. Of 440,000 or so clones in the sample, 90% were seen once. The sample was peripheral blood, taken in a trial of Ad26.COV2.S vaccine versus placebo. These receptors were taken from a person aged 18 to 59 who received the Ad26.COV2.S COVID-19 vaccine or a placebo.

The chain couples TRBV2 to TRBJ2-7; TRBD1 agrees at 11 bases. Germline values: CDR1 SNHLY, CDR2 FYNNEI. V dropped 6 bases and J dropped 7; count of bases not matched to a gene: 5. The CDR3 runs to 13 residues. The CDR3 sequence is CASRLDRGQEQYF. Here the CDR3 DNA reads TGTGCCAGCAGGTTGGACAGGGGGCAAGAGCAGTACTTC.

The chain employs TRBV9 and TRBJ2-7; D not certain. This CDR3 spans 13 amino acids. V gave up 4 bases and J gave up 0 bases, with 8 bases separating them. In germline, CDR1 is SGDLS, CDR2 YYNGEE. The CDR3 DNA sequence: TGTGCCAGCAGCACCTCTGGCTCCTACGAGCAGTACTTC. Amino acid sequence: CASSTSGSYEQYF.

This clone occurred once. The J gene is TRBJ2-3, the V gene TRBV5-1, with 9 bases fitting TRBD2. V dropped 3 bases and J dropped 4; count of bases not matched to a gene: 9. Germline CDR1 SGHRS, CDR2 YFSETQ. The CDR3 has 16 residues. Written as DNA, the CDR3 is TGCGCCAGCAGCTGGGCCCGGACTAGCGCCCCAGATACGCAGTATTTT. Translating gives CASSWARTSAPDTQYF.

The chain combines TRBV4-1 with TRBJ1-5; TRBD1 matches at 9 bases. Germline CDR1 reads MGHRA; CDR2 reads YSYEKL. With 3 bases clipped from V and 4 bases from J, the junction kept 7 bases outside the gene matches. The CDR3 spans 16 residues. CDR3 sequence: CASSQSNRGRNQPQHF. The CDR3 DNA reads TGCGCCAGCAGCCAGAGCAACAGGGGGCGTAATCAGCCCCAGCATTTT.

This clone was seen only once. The rearrangement uses TRBV10-3 and TRBJ2-3, with a weak D call TRBD2 (6 bases). Germline V gives CDR1 ENHRY, CDR2 SYGVKD. V was clipped by 0 bases and J by 12 bases, with 13 bases between them. This CDR3 comprises 13 residues. The CDR3 reads CAISESIRDSQYF. CDR3 DNA: TGTGCCATCAGTGAGTCAATTCGGGACTCCCAGTATTTT.

With regard to this clone: The same CDR3 also results from other DNA sequences found in this sample. The J gene is TRBJ2-7, the V gene TRBV7-9, with D hard to call. V gave up 1 base and J gave up 7 bases, with 8 bases separating them. The CDR3 sequence is 12 residues long. CDR1 and CDR2 (germline): SEHNR, FQNEAQ (reference sequence). CDR3 residues: CASSLGGGEQYF. In DNA, the CDR3 is TGTGCCAGCAGCTTAGGGGGTGGAGAGCAGTACTTC.

This chain uses TRBV11-3 with TRBJ2-1; perhaps TRBD2 as D (5 bases). Germline CDR1 SGHNT, CDR2 YENEEA. Trimming left V 5 bases short and J 8 bases short, with 13 bases between. This CDR3 is 13 amino acids long. CDR3: CASSRGLRDEQFF. The CDR3 DNA reads as TGTGCCAGCAGCCGCGGACTTCGGGATGAGCAGTTCTTC.

This clone has more than one count but fewer than ten. The rearrangement uses TRBV6-2 or TRBV6-3 and TRBJ1-1, with D hard to call. The V end was cut by 3 bases, the J end by 2 bases, with 10 bases between. Germline CDR1 and CDR2: MNHEY and SVGEGT. The CDR3 is 14 residues long. The DNA for the CDR3 is TGTGCCAGCAGTTATAGGAGCAGCAACACTGAAGCTTTCTTT. Amino acids: CASSYRSSNTEAFF.

V is TRBV4-2 and J is TRBJ2-1, with a weak D call TRBD2 (5 bases). CDR1 and CDR2 from the germline V gene are LGHNA and YNFKEQ. V lost 1 base to trimming and J lost 5 bases, with 12 bases between them. CDR3 length: 15 amino acids. CDR3: CASSQGSSGDNEQFF. As DNA, the CDR3 is TGTGCCAGCAGCCAAGGATCCAGCGGAGACAATGAGCAGTTCTTC.

This chain uses TRBV2 with TRBJ2-7; D remains ambiguous. CDR1 SNHLY and CDR2 FYNNEI come from the germline V gene. The CDR3 contains 13 residues. V was shortened by 4 bases and J by 1 base, with 8 bases between the two germline ends. The CDR3 DNA reads TGTGCCAGCAGTGTTGAGGCTTCCTACGAGCAGTACTTC. Amino acids: CASSVEASYEQYF.

Comments on this clone: The sample holds other DNA sequences that translate to the same CDR3. The J gene is TRBJ1-1, the V gene TRBV28; no firm D call. Trimming cost V 2 bases and J 5 bases, with 6 bases left between them. Germline V gene sequence: CDR1 MDHEN, CDR2 SYDVKM. The CDR3 contains 12 residues. CDR3 DNA sequence: TGTGCCAGCAGTTTACGGGATACTGAAGCTTTCTTT. It encodes CASSLRDTEAFF.

Only one count was recorded for this clone. The chain links TRBV11-2 to TRBJ2-7; 8 bases fit TRBD2. The CDR3 runs 14 residues. V gave up 5 bases and J gave up 7 bases; unmatched junction bases: 10. The germline V gene encodes CDR1 SGHAT and CDR2 FQNNGV. The CDR3 is CASSQAGAAFEQYF. The CDR3 DNA reads as TGTGCCAGCAGCCAAGCGGGAGCTGCATTTGAGCAGTACTTC.

This clone appeared a few times. The chain recombines TRBV4-3 with TRBJ2-1; D is unresolved. The CDR3 spans 14 residues. V shed 1 base and J shed 7 bases, with 11 bases lying between them. The V gene's germline CDR1 is LGHNA and CDR2 YSLEER. The CDR3 DNA reads as TGCGCCAGCAGCCAAGGGTCTCCGATAAATGAGCAGTTCTTC. This gives the protein CASSQGSPINEQFF.

The V and J genes are TRBV10-3 and TRBJ1-1; TRBD1 might be the D (6 bases). The germline V gene has CDR1 ENHRY and CDR2 SYGVKD. Trimming stripped 10 bases from V and 1 base from J, with 16 bases between. The CDR3 has 14 residues. For the CDR3, the DNA is TGTGCCACGTCCCGGGACACTCAGAACACTGAAGCTTTCTTT. Translation gives CATSRDTQNTEAFF.

V gene TRBV4-2 combines with J gene TRBJ2-3, with no clear D. The germline V gene has CDR1 LGHNA and CDR2 YNFKEQ. V dropped 6 bases and J dropped 0 bases, with 22 bases sitting between them. CDR3 size: 18 residues. CDR3 residues: CASSPKGISGASTDTQYF. CDR3 sequence (DNA): TGTGCCAGCAGTCCGAAAGGGATCTCAGGAGCTAGCACAGATACGCAGTATTTT.

The rearrangement links TRBV18 to TRBJ1-2; TRBD1 aligns across 9 bases. The CDR3 has 13 amino acids. Germline CDR1 is KGHSH and CDR2 is LQKENI. V gave up 6 bases and J gave up 5 bases; unmatched junction bases: 4. The CDR3 reads CASSQGTGYGYTF. The DNA of the CDR3 is TGTGCCAGCTCTCAGGGGACAGGGTATGGCTACACCTTC.

Comments on this clone: An end of the junction differs from the germline gene, which may be a read error. The rearrangement uses TRBV18 and TRBJ2-3; 9 nucleotides agree with TRBD2. The CDR3 contains 14 residues. From germline, CDR1 is KGHSH and CDR2 LQKENI. CDR3 nucleotides: TGTGCCAGCTCACCGGGGACTAGCACGGATACGCAGTATTTT. It codes for CASSPGTSTDTQYF.

CDR3 in amino acids: CATSRDLSGWVKQFF. The CDR3 nucleotides are TGTGCCACCAGCAGAGATCTGTCAGGGTGGGTGAAGCAGTTCTTC. V is TRBV15 and J is TRBJ2-1, with D maybe TRBD1 (5 bases). The CDR3 has 15 residues. The germline V gene has CDR1 LNHNV and CDR2 YYDKDF (reference sequence). Trimming pared 0 bases from V and 11 bases from J, leaving 17 bases between.